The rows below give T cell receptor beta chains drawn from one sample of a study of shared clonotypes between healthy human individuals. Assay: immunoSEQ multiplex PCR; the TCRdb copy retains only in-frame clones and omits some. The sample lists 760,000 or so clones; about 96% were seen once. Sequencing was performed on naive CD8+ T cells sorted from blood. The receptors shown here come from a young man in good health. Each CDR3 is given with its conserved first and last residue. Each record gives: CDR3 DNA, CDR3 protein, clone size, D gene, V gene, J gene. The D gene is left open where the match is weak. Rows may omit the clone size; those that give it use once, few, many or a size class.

TGCAGCGCAGAAGGGGGGGCGGTCAACGAGCAGTACTTC	CSAEGGAVNEQYF	NA	NA	TRBV29-1	TRBJ2-7
TGTGCCAGCAGCTCTCAGGTAGGACTAGCGAGCGGGCAGTTCTTC	CASSSQVGLASGQFF	NA	TRBD2	TRBV7-9	TRBJ2-1
TGTGCCAGCAGCTTTTGGGACAACCAAGAGACCCAGTACTTC	CASSFWDNQETQYF	once	NA	TRBV5-6	TRBJ2-5
TGTGCCAGCAGCTTAGAACGTCGCTTTAATGAAAAACTGTTTTTT	CASSLERRFNEKLFF	NA	NA	TRBV7-2	TRBJ1-4
TGTGCCTGGAGTGTAGCCTACGAGCAGTACTTC	CAWSVAYEQYF	NA	NA	TRBV30	TRBJ2-7
TGTGCCAGCAGCGGCCGGGACAGGGCCGGGTACGAGCAGTACTTC	CASSGRDRAGYEQYF	NA	TRBD1	TRBV13	TRBJ2-7
TGCGCCAGCAGCTCATACAGGGGGCCTTCCTACGAGCAGTACTTC	CASSSYRGPSYEQYF	NA	TRBD1	TRBV4-3	TRBJ2-7
TGTGCCAGCAGACAGGGTGAATCCTACAATGAGCAGTTCTTC	CASRQGESYNEQFF	NA	NA	TRBV28	TRBJ2-1
TGTGCCAGCAGCTTTCCCCCGGGACAGTTTGTTTTCTTT	CASSFPPGQFVFF	NA	TRBD1	TRBV7-9	TRBJ1-1
TGTGCCAGCTCACCACGAACGGATTCCTACGAGCAGTACTTC	CASSPRTDSYEQYF	NA	NA	TRBV18	TRBJ2-7
TGCGCCAGCAGCTCCGGGACCCGGCTGGATACGCAGTATTTT	CASSSGTRLDTQYF	NA	NA	TRBV5-1	TRBJ2-3
TGTGCCAGCAGCCCCTGGCAAGAGACCCAGTACTTC	CASSPWQETQYF	NA	NA	TRBV5-6	TRBJ2-5
TGTGCCAGCAGCTGGGGTGTTGCCCCCTACGAGCAGTACTTC	CASSWGVAPYEQYF	NA	NA	TRBV11-2	TRBJ2-7
TGCAGCGTTGAAGATTCTCACGAGCAGTACTTC	CSVEDSHEQYF	NA	NA	TRBV29-1	TRBJ2-7
TGCAGCGTTACGACTAGCGGGAGTTACGAGCAGTACTTC	CSVTTSGSYEQYF	NA	TRBD2	TRBV29-1	TRBJ2-7
TGTGCCAGCAGCCAGACTAGCGGGAGGGACAATGAGCAGTTCTTC	CASSQTSGRDNEQFF	NA	TRBD2	TRBV13	TRBJ2-1
TGTGCCAGCAGCTTAGCGTCGGGTGGCTACACCTTC	CASSLASGGYTF	NA	NA	TRBV7-9	TRBJ1-2
TGTGCCAGTACCCAGGGAAATCAGCCCCAGCATTTT	CASTQGNQPQHF	NA	NA	TRBV7-9	TRBJ1-5
TGTGCCGGGGACAGTGAAGCTTTCTTT	CAGDSEAFF	NA	TRBD1	TRBV30	TRBJ1-1
TGTGCCAGCAGCCTCCGGGACAGTTACGAGCAGTACTTC	CASSLRDSYEQYF	NA	TRBD1	TRBV14	TRBJ2-7